One sample yielded the 14 T cell receptor beta chains listed below, sequenced in a study of shared clonotypes between healthy human individuals. Sequencing used immunoSEQ multiplex PCR; TCRdb keeps in-frame clones, though not all of them. The top ten clones hold around 0.33% of a sample with over a million clones, approximately 98.5% of them seen once. The sample comprised naive CD4+ T cells sorted from blood. Noted subset: CD45RA+ positively selected. Receptor source: a man in his thirties or forties in good health.

The chain is built from TRBV11-3 and TRBJ2-1; 14 bases are shared with TRBD2. Germline V CDR1 and CDR2: SGHNT, YENEEA. This CDR3 spans 18 amino acids. The trim removed 5 bases at V and 7 bases at J, leaving 13 bases unmatched. The CDR3 here is CASSPTVPGLAGVNEQFF. The CDR3 DNA reads TGTGCCAGCAGCCCCACCGTCCCGGGACTAGCGGGAGTTAATGAGCAGTTCTTC.

This chain connects TRBV7-8 to TRBJ1-4, with a tentative D call TRBD1 (5 bases). The V end was cut by 1 base, the J end by 11 bases, with 17 bases between. The length of the CDR3 is 15 residues. The germline gives CDR1 SGHVS, CDR2 FQNEAQ. The CDR3 sequence: CASSLGRDGSMKLFF. As DNA, the CDR3 is TGTGCCAGCAGCTTAGGTCGGGACGGATCGATGAAACTGTTTTTT.

Here the CDR3 DNA reads TGTGCCAGCAGCCCACCGGGGATAGGATTTCGGACTGAAGCTTTCTTT. Its protein product is CASSPPGIGFRTEAFF. This chain joins TRBV7-9 and TRBJ1-1; D is uncertain. With 5 bases removed from V and 5 bases from J, the gap between germline ends came to 21 bases. The CDR3 sequence is 16 residues long. Germline values: CDR1 SEHNR, CDR2 FQNEAQ (reference sequence).

CDR3 residues: CASSEFTLSSYNEQFF. In nucleotides, the CDR3 is TGTGCCAGCAGTGAATTCACACTCAGCTCCTACAATGAGCAGTTCTTC. The chain couples TRBV6-1 to TRBJ2-1; the D is unclear. Germline CDR1 reads MNHNS; CDR2 reads SASEGT. The CDR3 has 16 amino acids. V lost 2 bases and J lost 0, with 11 bases in between.

The chain joins TRBV14 to TRBJ2-6; no reliable D call. Trimming removed 1 base from V and 4 bases from J, with 8 bases in between. The germline gives CDR1 SGHDN, CDR2 FVKESK. The CDR3 has 15 amino acids. This CDR3 reads CASSQVGQGANVLTF. CDR3 nucleotide sequence: TGTGCCAGCAGCCAAGTGGGCCAGGGGGCCAACGTCCTGACTTTC.

This sequence joins TRBV11-2 and TRBJ1-2; 8 bases match TRBD1. Trimming cost V 0 bases and J 4 bases; bases outside gene matches: 4. The CDR3 totals 15 residues. From germline, CDR1 is SGHAT and CDR2 FQNNGV. In DNA, the CDR3 is TGTGCCAGCAGCTTAGACGCAGGGGGCTTCTATGGCTACACCTTC. Protein sequence: CASSLDAGGFYGYTF.

The rearrangement links TRBV28 to TRBJ2-7, with TRBD1 identical over 7 bases. Germline V gives CDR1 MDHEN, CDR2 SYDVKM. The V gene end was trimmed by 8 bases and the J gene end by 0 bases; junction bases not matched to a gene: 7. This CDR3 has 14 amino acids. The CDR3 DNA sequence: TGTGCCAGCCGTCGGACAGGTCACTCCTACGAGCAGTACTTC. The encoded protein is CASRRTGHSYEQYF.

This clone was seen only once. The chain recombines TRBV10-2 with TRBJ1-1; D is perhaps TRBD1 (6 bases). Trimming cost V 6 bases and J 1 base, with 12 bases left between them. Germline CDR1 is WSHSY and CDR2 is SAAADI. The CDR3 sequence is 14 residues long. CDR3 residues: CASRIGGENTEAFF. In DNA form, the CDR3 reads TGCGCCAGCAGAATCGGGGGCGAGAACACTGAAGCTTTCTTT.

This chain connects TRBV27 to TRBJ2-1, with TRBD1 matching 7 bases. The CDR3 spans 16 residues. Per germline, CDR1 MNHEY and CDR2 SMNVEV (reference sequence). Trimming removed 7 bases from V and 1 base from J; junction bases left unmatched: 10. CDR3 residues: CASKLFSGQSYNEQFF. The CDR3 DNA sequence: TGTGCCAGCAAATTGTTCTCGGGACAGTCCTACAATGAGCAGTTCTTC.

This rearrangement joins TRBV5-1 to TRBJ2-3; TRBD2 agrees at 13 bases. J gave up 4 bases and V 6 bases, and 5 bases lay outside the gene matches. The germline gives CDR1 SGHRS, CDR2 YFSETQ. This CDR3 has 15 residues. The CDR3 nucleotides read TGCGCCAGCACCCGGACTAGCGGGAGCGCAGATACGCAGTATTTT. Amino acids: CASTRTSGSADTQYF.

The chain combines TRBV5-1 with TRBJ2-5, with 9 bases fitting TRBD2. CDR3 length: 13 residues. The J segment lost 5 bases and the V segment lost 4 bases, leaving 3 bases of the junction unmatched. Germline V gives CDR1 SGHRS, CDR2 YFSETQ. CDR3 loop: CASSPSGKETQYF. The DNA for the CDR3 is TGCGCCAGCAGCCCTAGCGGGAAGGAGACCCAGTACTTC.

This clone has only one observation. The CDR3 sequence: CASSAGTDPGNTIYF. The DNA for the CDR3 is TGTGCCAGCAGTGCAGGTACAGACCCTGGAAACACCATATATTTT. The V gene is TRBV6-1, the J gene TRBJ1-3; D remains unclear. V lost 4 bases and J 2 bases, leaving 12 bases between the germline ends. Germline V gene data show CDR1 as MNHNS and CDR2 as SASEGT. This CDR3 comprises 15 residues.

This chain uses TRBV5-1 with TRBJ2-7; 11 positions agree with TRBD2. Germline CDR1 reads SGHRS; CDR2 reads YFSETQ. V gave up 9 bases and J gave up 0 bases; unmatched junction bases: 8. This CDR3 region has 15 residues. The CDR3 reads CATSPGLAGSYEQYF. For the CDR3, the DNA is TGCGCCACTTCCCCCGGACTAGCGGGCTCCTACGAGCAGTACTTC.

This chain joins TRBV30 and TRBJ2-1, with a weak D call TRBD2 (6 bases). This CDR3 is built from 14 residues. The germline V and J ends were trimmed by 3 bases and 4 bases, with 13 bases remaining between them. Germline values: CDR1 GTSNPN, CDR2 SVGIG (reference sequence). As DNA, the CDR3 is TGTGCCTGGAGGGTTGCGGGATCTTACAATGAGCAGTTCTTC. Translated: CAWRVAGSYNEQFF.